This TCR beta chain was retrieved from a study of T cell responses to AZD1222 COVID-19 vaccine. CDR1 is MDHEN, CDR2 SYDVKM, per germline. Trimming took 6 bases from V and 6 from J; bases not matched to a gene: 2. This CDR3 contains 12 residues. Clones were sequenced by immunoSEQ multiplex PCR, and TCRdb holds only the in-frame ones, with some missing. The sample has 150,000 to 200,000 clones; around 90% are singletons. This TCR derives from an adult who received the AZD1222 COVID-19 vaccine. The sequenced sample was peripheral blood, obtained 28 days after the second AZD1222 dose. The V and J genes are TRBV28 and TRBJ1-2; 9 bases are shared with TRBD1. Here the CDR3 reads CASRGQGDGYTF. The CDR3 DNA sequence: TGTGCCAGCAGGGGACAGGGAGATGGCTACACCTTC.